Each of the 20 T cell receptor beta chains below was sequenced from the same sample in a study of CXCR3-negative and CXCR3-positive naive CD8 T cells. General observations from the study: Comparison of naive cells showed more hydrophobic TRB CDR3s in CXCR3-positive than in CXCR3-negative naive cells.

Libraries of TRB cDNA were made by 5' RACE and carried UMIs. TCRdb re-called the 5' RACE reads and shows each CDR3 protein once, DNA omitted. The table lists around 140,000 distinct CDR3 sequences. No antigen is known for these receptors. The sequencing sample was made of naive CXCR3+ CD8+ T cells from blood. Regarding subset: CD45RO-CCR7+CD27+CD95- naive CD8+ T cells expressing CXCR3 (TNR3+). These TCRs come from a human donor in good health. Some clones in this sample may be carry-over from other donors' samples.

This chain joins TRBV12-3 or TRBV12-4 and TRBJ2-7; TCRdb indicates TRBD2, and absent DNA this call remains unverified. The CDR3 contains 13 residues. The CDR3 protein is CASSWTRSYEQYF.

The rearrangement links TRBV29-1 to TRBJ2-2. This CDR3 is built from 13 residues. In germline, CDR1 is SQVTM, CDR2 ANQGSEA. The CDR3 reads CSVDRANTGELFF.

This rearrangement joins TRBV7-9 to TRBJ2-1; TCRdb picks TRBD2, but there is no DNA to check that call. In germline, CDR1 is SEHNR, CDR2 FQNEAQ (reference sequence). There are 13 residues in the CDR3. This chain's CDR3 is CAINSGPYNEQFF.

The J gene is TRBJ2-1, the V gene TRBV6-6; checking the TCRdb D call of TRBD2 is not possible without DNA. The CDR3 has 16 amino acids. Per the germline V gene, CDR1 is MNHNY and CDR2 is SVGAGI (reference sequence). This CDR3 is CASSYSWRRDYNEQFF.

The rearrangement joins TRBV29-1 to TRBJ1-1; TCRdb outputs TRBD1, but without DNA this stays unchecked. The CDR3 extends over 12 amino acids. Germline-derived CDR1 and CDR2 are SQVTM and ANQGSEA. CDR3 sequence reads: CSVETGFTEAFF.

The V and J genes are TRBV27 and TRBJ1-4. Per the germline V gene, CDR1 is MNHEY and CDR2 is SMNVEV (reference sequence). The CDR3 runs 12 residues. The chain's CDR3 is CASSLIGGELFF.

The genes are TRBV2 and TRBJ2-2. The CDR3 covers 14 residues. In germline, CDR1 is SNHLY, CDR2 FYNNEI. The CDR3 is CASRGSWNTGELFF.

The chain joins TRBV5-1 to TRBJ2-1; TCRdb's assignment of TRBD2 cannot be checked, as there is no DNA. The CDR3 extends over 13 amino acids. CDR1 and CDR2 from the germline V gene are SGHRS and YFSETQ. The CDR3 reads CASSPGLAREQFF.

The V call is TRBV11-2, the J call TRBJ2-7. CDR3 length: 12 amino acids. CDR1 and CDR2 from the germline V gene are SGHAT and FQNNGV. The CDR3 protein is CASSFNSYEQYF. The full variable domain, rest sourced from reference TRBV11-2 and TRBJ2-7, is EAGVAQSPRYKIIEKRQSVAFWCNPISGHATLYWYQQILGQGPKLLIQFQNNGVVDDSQLPKDRFSAERLKGVDSTLKIQPAKLEDSAVYLCASSFNSYEQYFGPGTRLTVT.

The J gene is TRBJ1-1, the V gene TRBV7-9; checking the TCRdb D call of TRBD1 is not possible without DNA. The CDR3 has 13 residues. Germline CDR1 reads SEHNR; CDR2 reads FQNEAQ (reference sequence). CDR3 sequence: CASSPPGGTEAFF.

The chain couples TRBV12-3 or TRBV12-4 to TRBJ2-3; TCRdb returns TRBD2, unconfirmable since there is no DNA. The CDR3 has 17 amino acids. CDR3 protein: CAGSLALTGPLTDTQYF.

V and J are TRBV6-6 and TRBJ2-7; the TCRdb call, TRBD1, lacks DNA for checking. The CDR3 covers 13 residues. Germline V gene lookup returns CDR1 MNHNY and CDR2 SVGAGI (reference sequence). This CDR3 reads CASSYLAGVEQYF.

The J gene is TRBJ1-1, the V gene TRBV10-2. The CDR3 has 15 residues. Germline V gene sequence: CDR1 WSHSY, CDR2 SAAADI. This chain's CDR3 is CASSPVEPGNTEAFF.

CDR3 residues: CASSRDRGLPKETQYF. The gene calls are TRBV28 and TRBJ2-5; TCRdb picks TRBD1, but there is no DNA to check that call. Per the germline V gene, CDR1 is MDHEN and CDR2 is SYDVKM. The CDR3 loop spans 16 amino acids.

The chain combines TRBV28 with TRBJ2-3; TCRdb lists TRBD1, though no DNA is available to test this call. There are 16 residues in the CDR3. Germline CDR1 MDHEN, CDR2 SYDVKM. CDR3 sequence reads: CASSLTEAPGTDTQYF.

The gene calls are TRBV7-2 and TRBJ1-5; absent DNA, TCRdb's TRBD1 call cannot be checked. Per germline, CDR1 SGHTA and CDR2 FQGNSA. The CDR3 runs 16 residues. CDR3 residues: CASSWGTGQGYQPQHF. The full variable domain, in which reference TRBV7-2 and TRBJ1-5 provide the parts outside the CDR3, is GAGVSQSPSNKVTEKGKDVELRCDPISGHTALYWYRQSLGQGLEFLIYFQGNSAPDKSGLPSDRFSAERTGGSVSTLTIQRTQQEDSAVYLCASSWGTGQGYQPQHFGDGTRLSIL.

This chain joins TRBV11-2 and TRBJ2-7; the D gene TCRdb calls, TRBD2, cannot be checked with no DNA. This CDR3 comprises 15 residues. Germline assignment: CDR1 SGHAT and CDR2 FQNNGV. CDR3 sequence reads: CASSPVASGGYEQYF.

This chain links TRBV29-1 with TRBJ2-1; TCRdb's D gene call, TRBD1, goes unchecked for lack of DNA. The CDR3 covers 13 residues. Germline CDR1 and CDR2: SQVTM and ANQGSEA. CDR3 sequence: CSAPLSSYNEQFF.

The chain couples TRBV14 to TRBJ2-5; the D gene TCRdb calls, TRBD2, cannot be checked with no DNA. This CDR3 is built from 16 residues. CDR1 and CDR2 (germline): SGHDN, FVKESK. CDR3 residues: CASSGTGTSGEETQYF.

The chain joins TRBV12-3 or TRBV12-4 to TRBJ1-5; TCRdb's assignment of TRBD1 cannot be checked, as there is no DNA. The CDR3 extends over 14 amino acids. The CDR3 spells CASSWTGGSQPQHF.